This TCR beta chain was sequenced during a study of blood T cell repertoires in COVID-19. CDR1 SGHDN and CDR2 FVKESK come from the germline V gene. This CDR3 comprises 13 residues. Trimming took off 4 bases at V and 6 bases at J, with 7 bases between the two ends. Participants were aged roughly 18 to 90 years, lived in around 25 US areas, and enrolled virtually. This clone was seen a single time. Per the original methods: Reference gene primer amplification in the assay estimated nucleated cell counts. TCRdb's table, derived via immunoSEQ multiplex PCR, lists solely in-frame clones and lacks some. V and J calls plus clone size are reproduced from that table; the DNA served to infer D and trimming. The sample contains fewer than 300,000 clones, 80% to 90% of which appear only once.

This chain connects TRBV14 to TRBJ1-6; TRBD1 is a possible D gene (5 bases). The TCR comes from a middle-aged man who had recovered from COVID-19. The sample comprised PBMCs or T cells enriched from blood (not recorded which). DNA of the CDR3: TGTGCCAGCAGCCTTGACAGTAATTCACCCCTCCACTTT. Translating it yields CASSLDSNSPLHF.